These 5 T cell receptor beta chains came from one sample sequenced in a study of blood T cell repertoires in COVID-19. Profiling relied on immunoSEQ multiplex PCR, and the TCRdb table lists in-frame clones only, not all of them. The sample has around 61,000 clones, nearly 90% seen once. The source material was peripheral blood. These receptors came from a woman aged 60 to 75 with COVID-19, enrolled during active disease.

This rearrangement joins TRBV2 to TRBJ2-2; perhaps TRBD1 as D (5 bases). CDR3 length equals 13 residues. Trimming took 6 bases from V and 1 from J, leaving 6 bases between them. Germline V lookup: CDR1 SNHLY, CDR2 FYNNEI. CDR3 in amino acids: CASRTVNTGELFF. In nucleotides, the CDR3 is TGTGCCAGCAGGACAGTGAACACCGGGGAGCTGTTTTTT.

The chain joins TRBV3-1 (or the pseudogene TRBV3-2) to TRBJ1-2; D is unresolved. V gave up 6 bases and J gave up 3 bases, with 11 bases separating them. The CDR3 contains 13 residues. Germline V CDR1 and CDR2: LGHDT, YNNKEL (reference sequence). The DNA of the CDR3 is TGTGCCAGCAGTTTGACTCATGACTATGGCTACACCTTC. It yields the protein CASSLTHDYGYTF.

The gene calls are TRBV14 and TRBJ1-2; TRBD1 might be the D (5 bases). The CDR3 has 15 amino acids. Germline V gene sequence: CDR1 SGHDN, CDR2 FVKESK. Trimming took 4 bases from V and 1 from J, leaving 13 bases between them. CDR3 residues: CASSPGRTLNYGYTF. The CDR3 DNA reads TGTGCCAGCAGCCCAGGGAGGACACTTAACTATGGCTACACCTTC.

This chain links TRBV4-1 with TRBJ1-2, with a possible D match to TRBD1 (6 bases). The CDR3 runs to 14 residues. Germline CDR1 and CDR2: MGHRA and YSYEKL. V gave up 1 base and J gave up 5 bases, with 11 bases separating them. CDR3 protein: CASSQVGQPYGYTF. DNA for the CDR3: TGCGCCAGCAGCCAAGTCGGACAGCCGTATGGCTACACCTTC.

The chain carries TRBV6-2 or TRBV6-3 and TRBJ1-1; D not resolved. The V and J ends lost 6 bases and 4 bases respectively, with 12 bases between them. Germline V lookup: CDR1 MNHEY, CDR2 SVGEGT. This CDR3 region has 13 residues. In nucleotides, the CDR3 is TGTGCCAGCAGCCCCTCCTCCGGCACTGAAGCTTTCTTT. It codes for CASSPSSGTEAFF.